A single sample is the source of the 27 T cell receptor beta chains below, sequenced in a study of T cell responses to AZD1222 COVID-19 vaccine. Profiling relied on immunoSEQ multiplex PCR, and the TCRdb table lists in-frame clones only, not all of them. The sample has approximately 110,000 clones; roughly 84% are singletons. Sample: peripheral blood, taken on day 0 of AZD1222 vaccination. Source of these receptors: an adult in good health.

The genes are TRBV6-2 or TRBV6-3 and TRBJ2-7, with D tentatively TRBD2 (5 bases). The V end was cut by 5 bases, the J end by 3 bases, with 11 bases between. The germline V gene has CDR1 MNHEY and CDR2 SVGEGT. This CDR3 spans 13 amino acids. The CDR3 nucleotides are TGTGCCAGCAGTGACCTGACTATCTACGAGCAGTACTTC. Translating it yields CASSDLTIYEQYF.

The chain is built from TRBV5-1 and TRBJ2-4, with TRBD2 identical over 12 bases. The V gene's germline CDR1 is SGHRS and CDR2 YFSETQ. V lost 0 bases to trimming and J lost 0 bases; unmatched junction nucleotides: 7. The CDR3 runs 19 residues. CDR3 in DNA: TGCGCCAGCAGCTTGGGTGGACTAGCGGGGTTGGGAGCCAAAAACATTCAGTACTTC. It is translated as CASSLGGLAGLGAKNIQYF.

The rearrangement links TRBV5-1 to TRBJ1-2; no definite D call. V lost 4 bases to trimming and J lost 4 bases, with 20 bases between them. Germline assignment: CDR1 SGHRS and CDR2 YFSETQ. The CDR3 has 16 amino acids. For the CDR3, the DNA is TGCGCCAGCAGCCCCGGACTTGGAGGGTCAGGCTATGGCTACACCTTC. Protein sequence: CASSPGLGGSGYGYTF.

The V gene is TRBV12-3 or TRBV12-4, the J gene TRBJ2-7, with D unclear. The CDR3 covers 13 residues. Trimming removed 1 base at V and 2 bases at J, with 6 bases between. CDR3 residues: CASSLEIPYEQYF. CDR3 nucleotide sequence: TGTGCCAGCAGTTTAGAGATCCCCTACGAGCAGTACTTC.

The genes are TRBV11-2 and TRBJ2-7, with TRBD2 matching over 9 bases. Germline assignment: CDR1 SGHAT and CDR2 FQNNGV. V trimming: 1 base; J trimming: 5 bases; junction bases outside the gene matches: 6. The CDR3 contains 15 residues. CDR3 sequence reads: CASSLVAGANNEQYF. CDR3 nucleotides: TGTGCCAGCAGCTTAGTAGCGGGGGCTAACAACGAGCAGTACTTC.

The chain links TRBV7-2 to TRBJ2-7; D not certain. CDR1 is SGHTA, CDR2 FQGNSA, per germline. V lost 5 bases to trimming and J lost 1 base, with 15 bases between them. The CDR3 runs to 15 residues. CDR3 nucleotides: TGTGCCAGCAGCGCTTTTAGTGGGGATTCCTACGAGCAGTACTTC. Amino acids: CASSAFSGDSYEQYF.

This chain joins TRBV4-1 and TRBJ2-7; D could derive from TRBD1 or TRBD2 (5 bases each). The CDR3 has 13 amino acids. Germline loops: CDR1 MGHRA, CDR2 YSYEKL. Trimming cost V 0 bases and J 4 bases, with 7 bases left between them. The chain's CDR3 is CASSQDGGYEQYF. CDR3 DNA: TGCGCCAGCAGCCAAGATGGGGGATACGAGCAGTACTTC.

The rearrangement joins TRBV3-1 (or the pseudogene TRBV3-2) to TRBJ2-3, with a tentative D call TRBD1 (6 bases). Germline-derived CDR1 and CDR2 are LGHDT and YNNKEL (reference sequence). The CDR3 sequence is 16 residues long. V dropped 1 base and J dropped 0 bases, with 11 bases sitting between them. CDR3 in amino acids: CASSQVQGPSTDTQYF. CDR3 DNA sequence: TGTGCCAGCAGCCAAGTCCAGGGGCCAAGCACAGATACGCAGTATTTT.

The chain recombines TRBV6-4 with TRBJ2-3; 7 bases are a match to TRBD2. CDR3 length equals 14 residues. V lost 0 bases and J lost 5; bases outside the gene matches: 2. Germline CDR1 MRHNA, CDR2 SNTAGT. The CDR3 loop reads CASSDSGGGDTQYF. The CDR3 nucleotides read TGTGCCAGCAGTGACTCGGGGGGGGGAGATACGCAGTATTTT.

V and J are TRBV4-1 and TRBJ2-6, with 7 nucleotides matching TRBD2. The ends lost 4 bases at V and 1 base at J; junction bases unmatched: 7. CDR3 length equals 17 residues. The germline CDR1 and CDR2 sequences are MGHRA and YSYEKL. The CDR3 coding sequence is TGCGCCAGCAGCCCAGGGAGGGGCGGATCTGGGGCCAACGTCCTGACTTTC. This encodes CASSPGRGGSGANVLTF.

This clone was found once. The genes are TRBV27 and TRBJ1-6; D might be TRBD1 (5 bases). With 8 bases removed from V and 8 bases from J, the gap between germline ends came to 13 bases. Germline CDR1 reads MNHEY; CDR2 reads SMNVEV (reference sequence). CDR3 length: 13 residues. The CDR3 nucleotides are TGTGCCAGCTCCAGGGAGTTGGATTCACCCCTCCACTTT. Translation gives CASSRELDSPLHF.

The V call is TRBV20-1, the J call TRBJ1-5; perhaps TRBD1 as D (6 bases). The length of the CDR3 is 15 residues. The V gene lost 3 bases and the J gene lost 4 bases, with 16 bases spanning the gap. Per germline, CDR1 DFQATT and CDR2 SNEGSKA (reference sequence). In nucleotides, the CDR3 is TGCAGTGCTAGTAGGGGGGATGGAGGTAATCAGCCCCAGCATTTT. It codes for CSASRGDGGNQPQHF.

The chain has TRBV5-6 and TRBJ1-3; D is uncertain. V was trimmed by 0 bases and J by 4 bases, leaving 17 bases between them. The germline V gene has CDR1 SGHDT and CDR2 YYEEEE. CDR3 length: 17 residues. In DNA form, the CDR3 reads TGTGCCAGCAGCTTGGGCAAAGTGACGGGTCCAGGAAACACCATATATTTT. Its protein product is CASSLGKVTGPGNTIYF.

The J gene is TRBJ2-7, the V gene TRBV4-1, with TRBD2 as a possible D gene (6 bases). The CDR3 sequence is 14 residues long. CDR1 and CDR2 (germline): MGHRA, YSYEKL. Trimming took off 3 bases at V and 4 bases at J, with 13 bases between the two ends. The CDR3 region is CASSHRDSSYEQYF. The CDR3 DNA is TGCGCCAGCAGCCATAGGGACTCGTCATACGAGCAGTACTTC.

V and J are TRBV27 and TRBJ2-3; no clear D. The length of the CDR3 is 13 residues. The germline V gene has CDR1 MNHEY and CDR2 SMNVEV (reference sequence). Between the trimmed V and J ends, which lost 5 bases and 1 base, there was a span of 7 bases. This CDR3 is CASSTTRTDTQYF. In DNA form, the CDR3 reads TGTGCCAGCAGTACCACCCGCACAGATACGCAGTATTTT.

The rearrangement links TRBV9 to TRBJ2-1; the match to TRBD2 covers 8 bases. Germline V CDR1 and CDR2: SGDLS, YYNGEE. The CDR3 extends over 13 amino acids. V lost 4 bases, J lost 3 bases, and 0 bases stayed unmatched. The CDR3 loop reads CASSSGGYNEQFF. The CDR3 nucleotides are TGTGCCAGCAGCAGCGGGGGCTACAATGAGCAGTTCTTC.

The chain has TRBV27 and TRBJ2-7; perhaps TRBD1 as D (6 bases). Trimming took off 4 bases at V and 4 bases at J, with 17 bases between the two ends. Germline V gene data show CDR1 as MNHEY and CDR2 as SMNVEV (reference sequence). The CDR3 runs to 15 residues. CDR3 residues: CASSYRGGSGYEQYF. The CDR3 DNA sequence: TGTGCCAGCAGTTATCGAGGGGGTTCTGGATACGAGCAGTACTTC.

This clone was seen once. V usage is TRBV5-1 and J usage is TRBJ1-2; 9 positions match TRBD1. This CDR3 has 13 residues. Per the germline V gene, CDR1 is SGHRS and CDR2 is YFSETQ. The J segment lost 6 bases and the V segment lost 1 base, leaving 1 base of the junction unmatched. In nucleotides, the CDR3 is TGCGCCAGCAGCTTGACAGGGGGCGATGGCTACACCTTC. It encodes CASSLTGGDGYTF. The whole variable domain, remainder taken from reference TRBV5-1 and TRBJ1-2, is KAGVTQTPRYLIKTRGQQVTLSCSPISGHRSVSWYQQTPGQGLQFLFEYFSETQRNKGNFPGRFSGRQFSNSRSEMNVSTLELGDSALYLCASSLTGGDGYTFGSGTRLTVV.

The chain recombines TRBV10-3 with TRBJ2-7, with D possibly matching TRBD1 (6 bases). V was cut by 7 bases and J by 6 bases, with 16 bases left in between. The CDR3 totals 13 residues. Germline V lookup: CDR1 ENHRY, CDR2 SYGVKD. The CDR3 reads CAITRGQASEQYF. The CDR3 DNA sequence: TGTGCCATCACCAGGGGCCAGGCTAGCGAGCAGTACTTC.

The V and J genes are TRBV4-2 and TRBJ2-7, with D tentatively TRBD1 (5 bases). CDR1 is LGHNA and CDR2 is YNFKEQ in the germline V gene. This CDR3 is 12 amino acids long. Between the trimmed V and J ends, which lost 1 base and 5 bases, there was a span of 6 bases. In DNA form, the CDR3 reads TGTGCCAGCAGCCAAGGGGGCCACGAGCAGTACTTC. This codes for CASSQGGHEQYF.

This chain connects TRBV6-1 to TRBJ1-1; 8 bases fit TRBD1. The CDR3 is 16 residues long. CDR1 and CDR2 (germline): MNHNS, SASEGT. The V gene end was trimmed by 4 bases and the J gene end by 1 base; junction bases not matched to a gene: 8. CDR3 in amino acids: CASSARDRRWNTEAFF. CDR3 in DNA: TGTGCCAGCAGTGCAAGGGACAGGAGGTGGAACACTGAAGCTTTCTTT.

This chain joins TRBV10-3 and TRBJ1-5, with a tentative D call TRBD1 (5 bases). CDR3 length: 12 residues. V was trimmed by 3 bases and J by 10 bases, leaving 10 bases between them. CDR1 is ENHRY, CDR2 SYGVKD, per germline. CDR3 sequence: CAISDGTVPQHF. In DNA, the CDR3 is TGTGCCATCAGTGACGGGACGGTACCCCAGCATTTT.

This chain joins TRBV3-1 (or the pseudogene TRBV3-2) and TRBJ2-7, with 7 bases fitting TRBD2. This CDR3 spans 14 amino acids. CDR1 LGHDT and CDR2 YNNKEL come from the germline V gene (reference sequence). The V gene end was trimmed by 2 bases and the J gene end by 3 bases; junction bases not matched to a gene: 4. Here the CDR3 DNA reads TGTGCCAGCAGCCAAAGACTAGCAGTCTACGAGCAGTACTTC. Its translation is CASSQRLAVYEQYF.

A single count supports this clone. The chain uses TRBV6-5 and TRBJ1-2; D gene unclear. The ends were cut back, 2 bases at V and 11 bases at J, with 9 bases in the middle. CDR3 size: 11 residues. Germline V gives CDR1 MNHEY, CDR2 SVGAGI. DNA of the CDR3: TGTGCCAGCAGTTACGAGGGCCAGTACACCTTC. Translation gives CASSYEGQYTF.

The gene calls are TRBV5-5 and TRBJ1-5; D gene uncertain. Germline V CDR1 and CDR2: SGHKS, YYEKEE (reference sequence). V lost 0 bases and J 3 bases, leaving 13 bases between the germline ends. This CDR3 comprises 16 residues. CDR3 loop: CASSLAVGLNNQPQHF. The CDR3 DNA reads TGTGCCAGCAGCTTGGCCGTGGGGTTGAACAATCAGCCCCAGCATTTT.

Only a few counts were recorded for this clone. This chain joins TRBV10-3 and TRBJ1-1; D remains unclear. The CDR3 contains 13 residues. CDR1 and CDR2 from the germline V gene are ENHRY and SYGVKD. V lost 6 bases and J 10 bases, leaving 18 bases between the germline ends. CDR3 DNA sequence: TGTGCCATCAGCCCCTCCACCCGGGAGCCAGCTTTCTTT. Its protein product is CAISPSTREPAFF.

In DNA, the CDR3 is TGTGCCAGCAGCTCGTCCAGGGGGCGTAGCGCAGATACGCAGTATTTT. As protein: CASSSSRGRSADTQYF. This sequence joins TRBV5-4 and TRBJ2-3; TRBD1 matches at 8 bases. Losses at the gene ends were 3 bases for V and 4 bases for J; bases not matched to a gene: 10. Germline CDR1 SGHNT, CDR2 YYREEE (reference sequence). The CDR3 runs to 16 residues.